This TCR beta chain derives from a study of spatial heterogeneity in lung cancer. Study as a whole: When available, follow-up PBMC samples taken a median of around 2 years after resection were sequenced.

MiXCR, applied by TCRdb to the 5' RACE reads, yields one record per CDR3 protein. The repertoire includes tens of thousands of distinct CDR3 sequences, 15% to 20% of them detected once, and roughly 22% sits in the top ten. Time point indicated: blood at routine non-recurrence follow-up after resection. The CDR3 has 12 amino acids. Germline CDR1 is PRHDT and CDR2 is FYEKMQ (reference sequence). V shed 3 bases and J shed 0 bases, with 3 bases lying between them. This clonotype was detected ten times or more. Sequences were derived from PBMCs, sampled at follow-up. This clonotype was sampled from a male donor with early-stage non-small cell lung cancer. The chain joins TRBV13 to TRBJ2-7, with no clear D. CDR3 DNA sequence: TGTGCCAGCAGCTTGGGCTCCTACGAGCAGTACTTC. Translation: CASSLGSYEQYF.